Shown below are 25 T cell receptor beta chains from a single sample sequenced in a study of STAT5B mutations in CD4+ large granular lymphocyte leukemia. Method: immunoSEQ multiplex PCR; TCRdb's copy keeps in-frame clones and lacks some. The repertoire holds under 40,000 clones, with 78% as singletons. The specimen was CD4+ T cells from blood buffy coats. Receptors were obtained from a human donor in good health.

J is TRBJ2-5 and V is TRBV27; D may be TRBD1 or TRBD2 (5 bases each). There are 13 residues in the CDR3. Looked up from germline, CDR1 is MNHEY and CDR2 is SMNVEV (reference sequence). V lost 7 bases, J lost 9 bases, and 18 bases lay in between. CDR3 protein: CASNARGRGAQYF. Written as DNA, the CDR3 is TGTGCCAGCAATGCCCGGGGCCGGGGAGCCCAGTACTTC.

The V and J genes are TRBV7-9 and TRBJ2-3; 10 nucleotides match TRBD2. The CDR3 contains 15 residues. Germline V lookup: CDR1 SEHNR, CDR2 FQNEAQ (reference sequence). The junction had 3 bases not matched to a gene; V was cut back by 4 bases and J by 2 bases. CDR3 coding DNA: TGTGCCAGCAGCTCGGGACTAGCGTACACAGATACGCAGTATTTT. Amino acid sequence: CASSSGLAYTDTQYF.

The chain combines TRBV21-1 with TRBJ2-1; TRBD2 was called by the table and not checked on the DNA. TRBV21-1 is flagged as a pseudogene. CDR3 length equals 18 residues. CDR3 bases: TGTGCCAGCAGCAAAGGGCGGCGGTCTAGCGGGAGCTGCAATGAGCAGTTCTTC. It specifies CASSKGRRSSGSCNEQFF.

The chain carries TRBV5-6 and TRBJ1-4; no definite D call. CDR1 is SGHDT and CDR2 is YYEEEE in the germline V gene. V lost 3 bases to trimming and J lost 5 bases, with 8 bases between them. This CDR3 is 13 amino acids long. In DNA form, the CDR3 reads TGTGCCAGCAGCTCGATAGGGAATGAAAAACTGTTTTTT. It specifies CASSSIGNEKLFF.

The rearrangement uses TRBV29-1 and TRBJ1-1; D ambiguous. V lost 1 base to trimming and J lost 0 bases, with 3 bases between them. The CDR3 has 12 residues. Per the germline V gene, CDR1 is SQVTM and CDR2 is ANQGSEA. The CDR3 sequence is CSVEVVNTEAFF. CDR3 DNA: TGCAGCGTTGAAGTTGTGAACACTGAAGCTTTCTTT.

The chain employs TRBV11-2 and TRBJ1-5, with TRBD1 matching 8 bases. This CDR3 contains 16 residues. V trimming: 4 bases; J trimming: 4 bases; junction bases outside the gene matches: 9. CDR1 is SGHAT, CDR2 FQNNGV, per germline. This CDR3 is CASSSLDRALNQPQHF. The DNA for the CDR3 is TGTGCCAGCAGCTCCTTGGACAGGGCCCTAAATCAGCCCCAGCATTTT.

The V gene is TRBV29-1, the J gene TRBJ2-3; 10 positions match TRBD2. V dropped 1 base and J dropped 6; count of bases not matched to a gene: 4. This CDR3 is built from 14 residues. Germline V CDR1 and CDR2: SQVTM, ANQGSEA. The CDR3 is CSVEGAAGGDTQYF. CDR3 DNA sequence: TGCAGCGTTGAAGGGGCAGCGGGAGGGGATACGCAGTATTTT.

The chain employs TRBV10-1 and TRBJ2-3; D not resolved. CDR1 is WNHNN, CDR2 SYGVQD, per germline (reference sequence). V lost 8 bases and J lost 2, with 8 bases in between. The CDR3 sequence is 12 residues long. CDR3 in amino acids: CASGRSTDTQYF. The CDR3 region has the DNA TGCGCCAGCGGACGGTCCACAGATACGCAGTATTTT.

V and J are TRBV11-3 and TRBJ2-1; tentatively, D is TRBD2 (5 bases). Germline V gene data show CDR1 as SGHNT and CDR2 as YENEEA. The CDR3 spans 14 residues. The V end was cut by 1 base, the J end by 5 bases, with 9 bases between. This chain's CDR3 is CASSLGPGDNEQFF. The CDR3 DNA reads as TGTGCCAGCAGCTTAGGTCCCGGGGACAATGAGCAGTTCTTC.

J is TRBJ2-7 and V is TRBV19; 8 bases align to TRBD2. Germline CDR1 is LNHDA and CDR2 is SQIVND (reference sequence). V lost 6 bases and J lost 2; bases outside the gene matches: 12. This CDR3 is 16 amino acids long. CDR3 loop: CASSLGGGGSPYEQYF. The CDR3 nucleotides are TGTGCCAGTAGCCTAGGAGGCGGGGGGTCTCCCTACGAGCAGTACTTC.

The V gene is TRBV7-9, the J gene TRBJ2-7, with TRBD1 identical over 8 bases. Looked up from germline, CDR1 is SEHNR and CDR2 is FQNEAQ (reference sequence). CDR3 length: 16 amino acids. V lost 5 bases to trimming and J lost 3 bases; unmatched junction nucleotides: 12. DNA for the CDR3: TGTGCCAGCAGCCCAGTGGGACAGGCCCCTCACTACGAGCAGTACTTC. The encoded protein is CASSPVGQAPHYEQYF.

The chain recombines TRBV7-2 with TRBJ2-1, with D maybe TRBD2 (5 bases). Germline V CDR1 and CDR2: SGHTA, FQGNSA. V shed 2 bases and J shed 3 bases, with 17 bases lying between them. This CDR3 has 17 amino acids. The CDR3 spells CASSLRGVGYLYNEQFF. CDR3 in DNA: TGTGCCAGCAGCTTACGGGGAGTAGGGTATCTCTACAATGAGCAGTTCTTC.

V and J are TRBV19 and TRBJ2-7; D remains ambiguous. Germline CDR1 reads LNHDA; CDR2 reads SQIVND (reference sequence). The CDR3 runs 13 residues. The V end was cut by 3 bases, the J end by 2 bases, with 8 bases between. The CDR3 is CASSMGNTYEQYF. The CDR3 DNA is TGTGCCAGTAGTATGGGCAACACCTACGAGCAGTACTTC.

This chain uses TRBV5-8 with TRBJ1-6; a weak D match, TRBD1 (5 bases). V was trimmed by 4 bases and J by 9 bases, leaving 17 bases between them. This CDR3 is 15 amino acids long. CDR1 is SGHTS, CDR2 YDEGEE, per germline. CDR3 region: CASSGGTPGRSPLHF. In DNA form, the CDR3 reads TGTGCCAGCAGCGGCGGGACTCCCGGACGTTCACCCCTCCACTTT. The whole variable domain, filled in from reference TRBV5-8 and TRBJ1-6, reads EAGVTQSPTHLIKTRGQQATLRCSPISGHTSVYWYQQALGLGLQFLLWYDEGEERNRGNFPPRFSGRQFPNYSSELNVNALELEDSALYLCASSGGTPGRSPLHFGNGTRLTVT.

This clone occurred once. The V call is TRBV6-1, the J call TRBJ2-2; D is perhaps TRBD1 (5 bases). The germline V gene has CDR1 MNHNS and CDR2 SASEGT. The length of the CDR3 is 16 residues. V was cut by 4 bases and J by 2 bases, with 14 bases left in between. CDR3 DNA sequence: TGTGCCAGCAGTGGCGAACAGGCCCCCAACACCGGGGAGCTGTTTTTT. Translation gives CASSGEQAPNTGELFF.

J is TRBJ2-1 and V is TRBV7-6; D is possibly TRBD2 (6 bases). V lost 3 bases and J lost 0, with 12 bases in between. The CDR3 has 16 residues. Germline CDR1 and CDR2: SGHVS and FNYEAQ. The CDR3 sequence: CASSFLSGASYNEQFF. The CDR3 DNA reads TGTGCCAGCAGCTTCCTTAGCGGAGCCTCCTACAATGAGCAGTTCTTC.

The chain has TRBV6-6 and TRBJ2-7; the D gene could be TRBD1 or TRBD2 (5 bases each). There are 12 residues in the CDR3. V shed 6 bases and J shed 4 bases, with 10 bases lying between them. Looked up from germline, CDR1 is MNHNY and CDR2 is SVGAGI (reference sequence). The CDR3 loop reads CASSPGTYEQYF. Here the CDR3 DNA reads TGTGCCAGCAGCCCTGGGACGTACGAGCAGTACTTC.

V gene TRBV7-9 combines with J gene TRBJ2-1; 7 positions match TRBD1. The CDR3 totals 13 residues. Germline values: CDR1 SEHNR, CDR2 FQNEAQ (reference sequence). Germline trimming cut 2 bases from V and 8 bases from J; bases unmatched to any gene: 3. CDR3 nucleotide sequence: TGTGCCAGCAGCTTAACAGGGGCCGATGAGCAGTTCTTC. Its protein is CASSLTGADEQFF.

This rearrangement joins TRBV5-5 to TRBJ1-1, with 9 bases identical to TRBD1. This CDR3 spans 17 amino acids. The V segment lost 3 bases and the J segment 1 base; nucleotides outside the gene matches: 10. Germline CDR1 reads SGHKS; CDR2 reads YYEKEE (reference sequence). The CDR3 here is CASSSPTGGQGNTEAFF. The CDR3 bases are TGTGCCAGCAGCTCTCCCACAGGGGGACAGGGGAACACTGAAGCTTTCTTT.

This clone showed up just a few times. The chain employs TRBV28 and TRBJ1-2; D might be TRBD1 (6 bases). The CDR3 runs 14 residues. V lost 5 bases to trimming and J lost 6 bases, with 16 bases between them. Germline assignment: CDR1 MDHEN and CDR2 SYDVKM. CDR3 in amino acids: CASSRRGRGDGYTF. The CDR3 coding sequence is TGTGCCAGCAGTCGCCGGGGCAGGGGTGATGGCTACACCTTC.

The CDR3 region is CASSLLGQGDTEAFF. CDR3 in DNA: TGTGCCAGCAGTTTATTAGGACAGGGAGACACTGAAGCTTTCTTT. This chain connects TRBV28 to TRBJ1-1; 8 bases are shared with TRBD1. Germline V gives CDR1 MDHEN, CDR2 SYDVKM. The CDR3 sequence is 15 residues long. With V trimmed by 1 base and J by 3 bases, 4 bases remained unmatched.

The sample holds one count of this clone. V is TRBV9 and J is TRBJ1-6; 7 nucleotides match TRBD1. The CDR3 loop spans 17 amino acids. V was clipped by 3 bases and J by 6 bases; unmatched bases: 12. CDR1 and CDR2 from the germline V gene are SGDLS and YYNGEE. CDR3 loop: CASSARARDSLNSPLHF. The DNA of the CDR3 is TGTGCCAGCAGCGCCCGAGCCCGGGACAGCCTTAATTCACCCCTCCACTTT.

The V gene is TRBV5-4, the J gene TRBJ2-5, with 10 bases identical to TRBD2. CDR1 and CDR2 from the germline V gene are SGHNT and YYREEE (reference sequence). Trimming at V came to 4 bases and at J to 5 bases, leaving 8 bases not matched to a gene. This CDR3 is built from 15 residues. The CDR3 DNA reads TGTGCCAGCAGCCTAACAGCGGGGGGGTCGGAGACCCAGTACTTC. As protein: CASSLTAGGSETQYF.

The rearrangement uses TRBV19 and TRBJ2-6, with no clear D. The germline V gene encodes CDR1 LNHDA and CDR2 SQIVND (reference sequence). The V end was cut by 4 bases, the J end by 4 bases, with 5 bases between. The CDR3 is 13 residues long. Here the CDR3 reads CASSKEGANVLTF. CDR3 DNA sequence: TGTGCCAGTAGTAAGGAAGGGGCCAACGTCCTGACTTTC.

The CDR3 loop reads CASSLEGSREQYF. For the CDR3, the DNA is TGTGCCAGCAGCTTAGAAGGGTCCCGCGAGCAGTACTTC. This chain uses TRBV11-1 with TRBJ2-7; D uncertain. CDR3 size: 13 residues. Between the trimmed V and J ends, which lost 1 base and 6 bases, there was a span of 10 bases. Germline CDR1 and CDR2: SGHAT and FQDESV (reference sequence).